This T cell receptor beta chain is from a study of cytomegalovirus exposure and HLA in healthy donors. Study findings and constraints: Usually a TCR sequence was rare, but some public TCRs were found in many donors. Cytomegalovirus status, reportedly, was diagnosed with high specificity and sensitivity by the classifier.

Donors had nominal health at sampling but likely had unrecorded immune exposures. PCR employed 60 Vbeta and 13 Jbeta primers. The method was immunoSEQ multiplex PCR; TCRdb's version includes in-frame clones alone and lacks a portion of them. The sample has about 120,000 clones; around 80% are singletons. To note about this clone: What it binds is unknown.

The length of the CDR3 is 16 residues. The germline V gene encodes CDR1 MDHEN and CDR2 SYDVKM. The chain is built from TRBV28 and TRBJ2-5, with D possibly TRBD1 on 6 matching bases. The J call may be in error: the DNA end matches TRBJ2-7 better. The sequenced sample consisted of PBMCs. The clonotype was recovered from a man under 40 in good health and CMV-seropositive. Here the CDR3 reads CASSFLSEGVKYEQYF. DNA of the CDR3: TGTGCCAGCAGTTTCCTGTCTGAGGGGGTGAAGTACGAGCAGTACTTC.